This T cell receptor beta chain was sequenced for a study of regulatory T cells in long-lasting Graves disease. Time point: newly diagnosed GD, antithyroid drugs for less than 3 months. PBMC RNA served as the TCR library source. Trimming shortened V by 0 bases and J by 0 bases, and 8 bases separated the two germline ends. This CDR3 spans 15 amino acids. The germline CDR1 and CDR2 sequences are MGHRA and YSYEKL. Construction of TCR beta libraries relied on iRepertoire HTBI primers and on Arm-PCR targeting CDR3 regions. TCRdb passed the multiplex PCR reads through MiXCR, listing each CDR3 protein once. The sample shows under 700,000 distinct CDR3 sequences, 16% of them seen only once. The same data also contributed to another study, on T cells in Graves' hyperthyroidism and ophthalmopathy.

The source material was peripheral blood mononuclear cells (PBMCs), sampled at new diagnosis, from a patient treated with antithyroid drugs. This clonotype was sampled from a woman aged 35 to 59 with Graves disease. The chain employs TRBV4-1 and TRBJ1-2; a possible D gene is TRBD1 (5 bases). The CDR3 sequence: CASSQDRQPNYGYTF. The CDR3 region has the DNA TGCGCCAGCAGCCAAGATCGACAGCCTAACTATGGCTACACCTTC.